This T cell receptor beta chain was captured in a study of T cell responses to AZD1222 COVID-19 vaccine. The CDR3 runs to 14 residues. J was trimmed by 7 bases and V by 8 bases; bases with no gene match: 7. Germline loops: CDR1 SNHLY, CDR2 FYNNEI. Study-level points and caveats: Clonal diversity was possibly underestimated, and white British individuals and females predominated among donors.

Using immunoSEQ multiplex PCR, the repertoire was profiled, and TCRdb retains in-frame clones only, with some absent. The table lists over 50,000 clones, more than 70% of them singletons, with more than 14% in the top ten. About this clone itself: What it binds is not known.

This receptor was taken from an adult who received the AZD1222 COVID-19 vaccine. Here the sequenced sample was peripheral blood, taken 28 days after the second AZD1222 dose. This chain joins TRBV2 and TRBJ2-5; 13 nucleotides match TRBD2. CDR3: CASDTGTSGVTQYF. DNA of the CDR3: TGTGCCAGCGATACCGGGACTAGCGGGGTGACCCAGTACTTC.